This section outlines one T cell receptor (beta chain) sequence together with its context. Its antigen is unknown. One base away there is no much larger clone; base qualities are not given. These data are taken from a study of T cell responses to AZD1222 COVID-19 vaccine (dated by TCRdb to the early 2020s). For context, the study as a whole: AZD1222 recipients whose second dose came at about 4 weeks and those whose second dose came at about 12 weeks were combined into one group, since spike-specific TCR depth and breadth did not differ between the two schedules. A total of about 250 trial participants underwent TCR sequencing, of whom 207 had received two doses of AZD1222 and 26 had received two doses of the MenACWY control vaccine. Enrollment into the trials was organized by age into subgroups of 18-55, 56-69 and 70-plus years, and those subgroups contained roughly 150, 30 and 60 TCR-sequenced participants, respectively.

The CDR3 regions of human TCRbeta chains were subjected to immunosequencing. In the paper's pipeline: TCRs in the repertoires were compared against a reference library of SARS-CoV-2-specific TCRs that had been generated with the MIRA antigen-specificity platform. Breadth meant the fraction of unique TCRs that were SARS-CoV-2-associated, whereas depth meant the fraction of total T cells that were SARS-CoV-2-associated. Using the MIRA data, each spike-specific TCR was assigned both to the spike region to which the TCR was reactive and to a CD4 or CD8 class. Log10-transformed breadth and depth values were compared by one-way ANOVA with Sidak's multiple comparisons tests. TCRdb limited this immuneACCESS table to in-frame rearrangements with V and J called. A share of clones is missing; checked studies link under half to unresolved V genes, and the rest is unexplained. From that table come the V and J calls and clone size; the DNA was used to work out D and trimming. Across this sample there are under 130,000 clones, with around 89% seen only once. Together, the top ten hold roughly 2.6% of the sample.

The germline V gene sets CDR1 to SGHAT and CDR2 to FQNNGV. The CDR3 goes from the cysteine to the phenylalanine over 19 residues. The CDR3 DNA has 57 bases and is translated from base 1. V and J are truncated by 8 bases and 2 bases respectively, leaving an intervening sequence of 28 bases. General findings and caveats noted by the study authors: Reportedly, almost half of the unique spike-specific TCRs recognized epitopes lying outside the regions that are mutated in the B.1.351 and B.1.1.7 variants. A significant rise in spike-specific TCR breadth and depth was observed after two AZD1222 doses relative to day 0 and relative to MenACWY recipients. Only a handful of AZD1222 recipients were SARS-CoV-2 seropositive at baseline, limiting conclusions about previously exposed vaccinees. The 56-69-year group was small, and its depth increase did not reach significance, likely because of low power. Participants were mostly white British and included more females than males, and it was suggested by the authors that clonal diversity may have been underestimated. Because no samples from the day 14 peak response were available, repertoires could be characterized only after the peak T cell response. The whole spike protein was spanned by vaccine-associated CD4 TCRs, and dominant responses were seen in regions 160-218 and 743-854.

Interpreted using the paper, the time point label stands for: baseline before first vaccination. Samples from vaccinated people were obtained from the UK trials COV001 and COV002, which included a single-blind randomized controlled phase 2/3 trial of AZD1222 (ChAdOx1 nCoV-19) in healthy adults. For TCRbeta chain sequencing, PBMC samples from trial participants were taken at day 0 and at day 28 after the second dose. This sequence originates from an adult in good health. Here the chain combines TRBV11-2 and TRBJ2-1, and the D gene may be TRBD2, 6 bases matching. Material: peripheral blood, obtained on day 0 of AZD1222 vaccination. The CDR3 in this case is CASAGRGDEQASAYNEQFF. The bases read TGTGCCAGCGCAGGACGCGGGGACGAGCAAGCTAGCGCCTACAATGAGCAGTTCTTC.